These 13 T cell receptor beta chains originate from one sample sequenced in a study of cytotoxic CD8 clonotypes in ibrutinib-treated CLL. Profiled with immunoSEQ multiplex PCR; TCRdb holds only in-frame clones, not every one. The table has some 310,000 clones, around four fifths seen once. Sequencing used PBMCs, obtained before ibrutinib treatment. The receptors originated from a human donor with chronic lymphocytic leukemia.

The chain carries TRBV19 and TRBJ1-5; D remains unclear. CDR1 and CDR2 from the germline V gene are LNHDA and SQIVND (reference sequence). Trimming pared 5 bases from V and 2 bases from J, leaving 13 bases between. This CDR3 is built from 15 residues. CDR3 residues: CASSRLFEGNQPQHF. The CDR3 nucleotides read TGTGCCAGTAGTCGTTTATTTGAGGGCAATCAGCCCCAGCATTTT.

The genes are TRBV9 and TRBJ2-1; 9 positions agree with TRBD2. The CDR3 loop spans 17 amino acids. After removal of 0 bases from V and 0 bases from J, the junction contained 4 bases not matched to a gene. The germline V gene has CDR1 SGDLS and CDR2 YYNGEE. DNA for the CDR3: TGTGCCAGCAGCGTAGGGCTAGCGGGGAGCTCCTACAATGAGCAGTTCTTC. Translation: CASSVGLAGSSYNEQFF.

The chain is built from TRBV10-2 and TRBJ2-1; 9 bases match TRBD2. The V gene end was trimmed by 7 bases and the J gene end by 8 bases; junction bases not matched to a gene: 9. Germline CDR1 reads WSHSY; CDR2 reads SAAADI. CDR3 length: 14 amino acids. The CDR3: CASMVSGSGDEQFF. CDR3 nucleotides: TGCGCCAGCATGGTTAGCGGGAGCGGCGATGAGCAGTTCTTC.

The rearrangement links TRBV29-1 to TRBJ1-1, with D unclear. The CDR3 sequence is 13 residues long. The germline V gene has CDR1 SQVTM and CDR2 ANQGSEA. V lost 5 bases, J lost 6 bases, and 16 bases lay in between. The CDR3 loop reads CSVIWSEGSEAFF. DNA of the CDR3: TGCAGCGTTATTTGGTCGGAGGGCTCTGAAGCTTTCTTT.

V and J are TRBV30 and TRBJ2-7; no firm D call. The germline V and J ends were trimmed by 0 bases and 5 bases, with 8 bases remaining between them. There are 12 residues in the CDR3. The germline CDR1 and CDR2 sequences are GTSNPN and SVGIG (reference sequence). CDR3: CAWSVMPHEQYF. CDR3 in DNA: TGTGCCTGGAGTGTAATGCCTCACGAGCAGTACTTC.

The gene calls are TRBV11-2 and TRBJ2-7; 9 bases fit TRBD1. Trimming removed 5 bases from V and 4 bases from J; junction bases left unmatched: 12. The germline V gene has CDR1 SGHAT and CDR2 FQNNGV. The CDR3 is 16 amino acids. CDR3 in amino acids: CASSTIRDREKYEQYF. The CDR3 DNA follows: TGTGCCAGCAGCACAATCCGGGACAGGGAAAAATACGAGCAGTACTTC.

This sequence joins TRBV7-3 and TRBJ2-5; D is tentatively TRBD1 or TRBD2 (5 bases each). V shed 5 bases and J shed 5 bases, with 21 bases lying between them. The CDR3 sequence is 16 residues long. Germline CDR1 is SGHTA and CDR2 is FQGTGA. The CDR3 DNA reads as TGTGCCAGCAGCCCAGGTGTGGGGACCGCCTGGGAGACCCAGTACTTC. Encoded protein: CASSPGVGTAWETQYF. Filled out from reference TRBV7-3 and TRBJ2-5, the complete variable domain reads GAGVSQTPSNKVTEKGKYVELRCDPISGHTALYWYRQSLGQGPEFLIYFQGTGAADDSGLPNDRFFAVRPEGSVSTLKIQRTERGDSAVYLCASSPGVGTAWETQYFGPGTRLLVL.

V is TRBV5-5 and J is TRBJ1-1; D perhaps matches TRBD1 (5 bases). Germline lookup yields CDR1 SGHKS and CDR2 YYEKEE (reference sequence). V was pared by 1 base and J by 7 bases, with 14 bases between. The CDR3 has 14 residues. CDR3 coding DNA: TGTGCCAGCAGCTTGTCTGCGGGGCCCCTTGAAGCTTTCTTT. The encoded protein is CASSLSAGPLEAFF. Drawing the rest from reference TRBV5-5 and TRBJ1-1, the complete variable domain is DAGVTQSPTHLIKTRGQQVTLRCSPISGHKSVSWYQQVLGQGPQFIFQYYEKEERGRGNFPDRFSARQFPNYSSELNVNALLLGDSALYLCASSLSAGPLEAFFGQGTRLTVV.

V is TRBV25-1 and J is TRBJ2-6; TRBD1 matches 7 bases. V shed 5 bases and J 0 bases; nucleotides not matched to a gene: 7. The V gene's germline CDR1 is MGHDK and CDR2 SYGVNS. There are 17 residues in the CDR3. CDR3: CASSPGTARSGANVLTF. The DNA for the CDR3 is TGTGCCAGCAGTCCGGGGACAGCTCGCTCTGGGGCCAACGTCCTGACTTTC. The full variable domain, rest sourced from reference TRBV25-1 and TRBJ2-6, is EADIYQTPRYLVIGTGKKITLECSQTMGHDKMYWYQQDPGMELHLIHYSYGVNSTEKGDLSSESTVSRIRTEHFPLTLESARPSHTSQYLCASSPGTARSGANVLTFGAGSRLTVL.

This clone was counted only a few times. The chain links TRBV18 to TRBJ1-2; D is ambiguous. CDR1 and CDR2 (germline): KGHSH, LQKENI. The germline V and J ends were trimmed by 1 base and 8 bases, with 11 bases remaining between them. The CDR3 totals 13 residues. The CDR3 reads CASSPQLWEGYTF. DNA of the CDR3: TGTGCCAGCTCACCACAACTGTGGGAGGGCTACACCTTC.

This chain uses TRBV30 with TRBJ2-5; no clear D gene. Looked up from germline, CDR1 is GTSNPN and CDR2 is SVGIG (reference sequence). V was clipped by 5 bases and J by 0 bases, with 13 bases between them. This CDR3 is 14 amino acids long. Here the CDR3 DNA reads TGTGCCTGGGATAGACAAATAAACCAAGAGACCCAGTACTTC. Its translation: CAWDRQINQETQYF.

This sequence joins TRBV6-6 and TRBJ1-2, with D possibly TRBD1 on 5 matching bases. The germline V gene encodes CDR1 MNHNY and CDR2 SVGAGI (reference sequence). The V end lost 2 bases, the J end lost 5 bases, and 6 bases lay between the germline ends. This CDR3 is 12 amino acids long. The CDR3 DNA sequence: TGTGCCAGCAGTTACGGGGGATATGGCTACACCTTC. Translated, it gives CASSYGGYGYTF.

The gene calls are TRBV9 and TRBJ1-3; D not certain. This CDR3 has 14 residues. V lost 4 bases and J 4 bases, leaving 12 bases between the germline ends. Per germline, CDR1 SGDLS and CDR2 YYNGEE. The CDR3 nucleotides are TGTGCCAGCAGCCTAGAGGTGGGGGGAAACACCATATATTTT. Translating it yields CASSLEVGGNTIYF.